The T cell receptor (beta chain) under discussion was sequenced for a study of T cell responses to AZD1222 COVID-19 vaccine. Using immunoSEQ multiplex PCR, the repertoire was profiled, and TCRdb retains in-frame clones only, with some absent. The table includes 210,000 or so clones, about 95% detected once. Study results and limitations: Seropositive status at baseline applied to only six AZD1222 recipients. All repertoire sampling was performed exclusively after the peak T cell response. Across the whole spike, CD4 TCRs peaked at regions 160-218 and 743-854.

Comments on this clone: Its antigen is currently unknown.

Germline V CDR1 and CDR2: KGHDR, SFDVKD. With 4 bases removed from V and 8 bases from J, the gap between germline ends came to 13 bases. There are 13 residues in the CDR3. This chain links TRBV24-1 with TRBJ1-2; no firm D call. The sample consisted of peripheral blood, taken 28 days after the second dose of the MenACWY control vaccine. The clonotype comes from an adult who received the MenACWY meningococcal vaccine as a control. CDR3 bases: TGTGCCACCAGTGAGCCCTTGAGGGAAGGCTACACCTTC. Its protein product is CATSEPLREGYTF.